The 12 T cell receptor beta chains below were found in one sample sequenced in a study of blood T cell repertoires in COVID-19. The repertoire was sequenced with immunoSEQ multiplex PCR; TCRdb's copy has only in-frame clones and lacks some. This sample has roughly 220,000 clones; 65% to 90% occur once, and the top ten carry approximately 1.3%. Sequences were obtained from peripheral blood. The receptors shown here come from a woman between 35 and 50 years old who had recovered from COVID-19.

The chain couples TRBV25-1 to TRBJ2-7, with TRBD1 matching 10 bases. This CDR3 is 14 amino acids long. Trimming cost V 1 base and J 6 bases; bases outside gene matches: 3. The germline V gene has CDR1 MGHDK and CDR2 SYGVNS. The CDR3 DNA reads as TGTGCCAGCAGTGAATGGACAGGGGGAAGCGAGCAGTACTTC. It is translated as CASSEWTGGSEQYF.

Written as DNA, the CDR3 is TGCGCCAGCAGCTTGGCCGGGGGTCTCTCTGATACGCAGTATTTT. It codes for CASSLAGGLSDTQYF. The rearrangement links TRBV5-1 to TRBJ2-3, with a weak D call TRBD2 (6 bases). Trimming took 0 bases from V and 6 from J, leaving 14 bases between them. CDR1 and CDR2 from the germline V gene are SGHRS and YFSETQ. This CDR3 region has 15 residues.

V usage is TRBV7-2 and J usage is TRBJ1-1; TRBD1 matches at 11 bases. The J segment lost 11 bases and the V segment lost 3 bases, leaving 8 bases of the junction unmatched. CDR3 length: 14 amino acids. Germline CDR1 and CDR2: SGHTA and FQGNSA. CDR3 sequence reads: CASSFDGTGGEAFF. In DNA form, the CDR3 reads TGTGCCAGCAGCTTCGACGGGACAGGGGGAGAGGCTTTCTTT.

This chain connects TRBV18 to TRBJ2-3; D not certain. Trimming left V 6 bases short and J 1 base short, with 11 bases between. Germline V gives CDR1 KGHSH, CDR2 LQKENI. This CDR3 is 14 amino acids long. The CDR3: CASSPIEGTDTQYF. The CDR3, as DNA: TGTGCCAGCTCTCCAATAGAAGGCACAGATACGCAGTATTTT.

In its sample, this clone was seen a few times. The chain is built from TRBV10-3 and TRBJ1-6; D remains unclear. This CDR3 contains 12 residues. Between the trimmed V and J ends, which lost 3 bases and 5 bases, there was a span of 2 bases. In germline, CDR1 is ENHRY, CDR2 SYGVKD. The CDR3 protein is CAISDNNSPLHF. CDR3 DNA sequence: TGTGCCATCAGTGATAATAATTCACCCCTCCACTTT.

This chain joins TRBV28 and TRBJ2-2, with 11 positions matching TRBD1. This CDR3 region has 15 residues. The trim removed 6 bases at V and 6 bases at J, leaving 6 bases unmatched. The germline V gene encodes CDR1 MDHEN and CDR2 SYDVKM. CDR3 coding DNA: TGTGCCAGCAGCCTCCCGGGACAGGGGGCCGGGGAGCTGTTTTTT. As protein: CASSLPGQGAGELFF. Full variable domain (rest looked up from reference TRBV28 and TRBJ2-2): DVKVTQSSRYLVKRTGEKVFLECVQDMDHENMFWYRQDPGLGLRLIYFSYDVKMKEKGDIPEGYSVSREKKERFSLILESASTNQTSMYLCASSLPGQGAGELFFGEGSRLTVL.

In its sample, this clone was seen a few times. The V call is TRBV11-1, the J call TRBJ2-3; TRBD2 is a possible D gene (5 bases). The germline V gene has CDR1 SGHAT and CDR2 FQDESV (reference sequence). The CDR3 has 13 residues. Trimming took off 5 bases at V and 5 bases at J, with 11 bases between the two ends. The CDR3 DNA reads TGTGCCAGCAGCCTTACAGAGGGAGATACGCAGTATTTT. Its translation: CASSLTEGDTQYF. The full variable domain, in which reference TRBV11-1 and TRBJ2-3 provide the parts outside the CDR3, is EAEVAQSPRYKITEKSQAVAFWCDPISGHATLYWYRQILGQGPELLVQFQDESVVDDSQLPKDRFSAERLKGVDSTLKIQPAELGDSAMYLCASSLTEGDTQYFGPGTRLTVL.

The chain joins TRBV10-3 to TRBJ1-2; a weak D match, TRBD1 (5 bases). The CDR3 consists of 14 residues. Germline V CDR1 and CDR2: ENHRY, SYGVKD. Between the trimmed V and J ends, which lost 3 bases and 1 base, there was a span of 9 bases. The CDR3: CAISETGVNYGYTF. CDR3 nucleotides: TGTGCCATCAGTGAAACAGGCGTTAACTATGGCTACACCTTC.

The chain recombines TRBV6-5 with TRBJ2-1; unclear D gene. The CDR3 is 13 residues long. Trimming left V 10 bases short and J 2 bases short, with 12 bases between. Germline V gene lookup returns CDR1 MNHEY and CDR2 SVGAGI. CDR3 protein: CATRVLTYNEQFF. The CDR3 DNA reads TGTGCCACCCGGGTCTTAACCTACAATGAGCAGTTCTTC.

V gene TRBV27 combines with J gene TRBJ2-5; TRBD2 aligns across 8 bases. The V and J ends lost 4 bases and 2 bases, in that order; junction bases with no gene match: 6. Germline CDR1 is MNHEY and CDR2 is SMNVEV (reference sequence). The CDR3 extends over 15 amino acids. CDR3 nucleotides: TGTGCCAGCAGTTCGGGACTAGGGGAACAAGAGACCCAGTACTTC. Protein: CASSSGLGEQETQYF.

This clone showed up just a few times. The chain has TRBV20-1 and TRBJ1-1; D call uncertain. This CDR3 has 13 residues. Deletions cut 3 bases from V and 1 base from J, with 9 bases between. Germline CDR1 DFQATT, CDR2 SNEGSKA (reference sequence). The CDR3 DNA reads TGCAGTGCTAGTTTCTCCGGGAACACTGAAGCTTTCTTT. This encodes CSASFSGNTEAFF.

The chain combines TRBV5-1 with TRBJ2-5; TRBD2 agrees at 12 bases. This CDR3 region has 15 residues. Germline values: CDR1 SGHRS, CDR2 YFSETQ. V lost 3 bases to trimming and J lost 5 bases; unmatched junction nucleotides: 5. DNA of the CDR3: TGCGCCAGCAGCTCACTAGCGGGGGGTACTGAGACCCAGTACTTC. Its translation: CASSSLAGGTETQYF.